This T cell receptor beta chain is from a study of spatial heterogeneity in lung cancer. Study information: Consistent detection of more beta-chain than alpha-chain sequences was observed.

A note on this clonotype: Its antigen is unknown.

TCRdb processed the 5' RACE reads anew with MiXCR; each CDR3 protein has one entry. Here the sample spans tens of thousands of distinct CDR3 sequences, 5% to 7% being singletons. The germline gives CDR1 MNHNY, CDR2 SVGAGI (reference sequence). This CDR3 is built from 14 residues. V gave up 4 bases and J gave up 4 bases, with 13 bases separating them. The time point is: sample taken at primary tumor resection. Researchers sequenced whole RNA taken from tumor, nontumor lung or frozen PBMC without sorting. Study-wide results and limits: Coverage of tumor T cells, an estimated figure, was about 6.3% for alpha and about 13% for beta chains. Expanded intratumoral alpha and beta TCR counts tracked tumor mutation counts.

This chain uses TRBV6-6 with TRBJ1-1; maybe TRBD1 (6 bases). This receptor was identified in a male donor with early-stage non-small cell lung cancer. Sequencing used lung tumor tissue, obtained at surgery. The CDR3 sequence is CASSSRGYVTEAFF. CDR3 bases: TGTGCCAGCAGTTCCAGGGGCTACGTCACTGAAGCTTTCTTT.